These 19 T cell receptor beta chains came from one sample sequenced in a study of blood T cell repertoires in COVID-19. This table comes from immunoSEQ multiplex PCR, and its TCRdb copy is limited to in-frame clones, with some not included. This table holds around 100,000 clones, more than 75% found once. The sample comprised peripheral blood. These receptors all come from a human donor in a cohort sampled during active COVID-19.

CDR3 in amino acids: CASSQTVSQPQHF. The CDR3 nucleotides are TGTGCCAGCAGCCAGACAGTAAGTCAGCCCCAGCATTTT. The chain recombines TRBV12-3 or TRBV12-4 with TRBJ1-5; D perhaps matches TRBD1 (5 bases). The CDR3 loop spans 13 amino acids. The V and J ends lost 6 bases and 6 bases respectively, with 12 bases between them.

CDR3 sequence (DNA): TGTGCCAGCAGCGTAGGGGCGGGAGGGGTGACAGATACGCAGTATTTT. Its protein product is CASSVGAGGVTDTQYF. The chain links TRBV9 to TRBJ2-3; 9 bases map to TRBD2. CDR1 is SGDLS, CDR2 YYNGEE, per germline. Germline trimming cut 0 bases from V and 3 bases from J; bases unmatched to any gene: 5. The CDR3 loop spans 16 amino acids.

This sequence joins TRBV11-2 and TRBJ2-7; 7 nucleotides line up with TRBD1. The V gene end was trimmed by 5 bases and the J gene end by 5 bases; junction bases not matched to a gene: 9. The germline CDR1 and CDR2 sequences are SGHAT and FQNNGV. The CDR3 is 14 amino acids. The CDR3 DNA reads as TGTGCCAGCAGCACAAGACAGGGACGGAACGAGCAGTACTTC. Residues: CASSTRQGRNEQYF. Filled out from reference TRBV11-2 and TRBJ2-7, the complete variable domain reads EAGVAQSPRYKIIEKRQSVAFWCNPISGHATLYWYQQILGQGPKLLIQFQNNGVVDDSQLPKDRFSAERLKGVDSTLKIQPAKLEDSAVYLCASSTRQGRNEQYFGPGTRLTVT.

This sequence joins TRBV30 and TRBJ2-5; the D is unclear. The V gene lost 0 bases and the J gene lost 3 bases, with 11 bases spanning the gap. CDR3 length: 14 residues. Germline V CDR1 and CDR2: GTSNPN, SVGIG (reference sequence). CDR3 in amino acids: CAWSVAPLEETQYF. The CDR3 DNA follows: TGTGCCTGGAGTGTAGCCCCCCTAGAAGAGACCCAGTACTTC.

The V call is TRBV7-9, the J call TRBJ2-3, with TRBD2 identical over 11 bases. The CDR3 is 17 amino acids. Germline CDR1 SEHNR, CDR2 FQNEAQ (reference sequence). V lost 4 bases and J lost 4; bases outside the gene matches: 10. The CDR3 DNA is TGTGCCAGCAGCTCCCCGACTAGCGGGAATGTGGCAGATACGCAGTATTTT. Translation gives CASSSPTSGNVADTQYF.

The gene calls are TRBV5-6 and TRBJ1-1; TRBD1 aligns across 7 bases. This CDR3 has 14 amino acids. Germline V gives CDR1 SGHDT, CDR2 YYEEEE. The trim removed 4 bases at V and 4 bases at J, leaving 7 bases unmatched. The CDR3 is CASSPAGGSTEAFF. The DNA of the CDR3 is TGTGCCAGCAGCCCGGCAGGGGGGAGCACTGAAGCTTTCTTT.

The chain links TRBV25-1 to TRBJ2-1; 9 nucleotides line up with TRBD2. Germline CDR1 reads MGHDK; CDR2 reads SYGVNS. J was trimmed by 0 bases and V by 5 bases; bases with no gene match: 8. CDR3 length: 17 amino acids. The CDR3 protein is CASSPPMGLASYNEQFF. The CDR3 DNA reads TGTGCCAGCAGTCCTCCAATGGGACTAGCCTCCTACAATGAGCAGTTCTTC.

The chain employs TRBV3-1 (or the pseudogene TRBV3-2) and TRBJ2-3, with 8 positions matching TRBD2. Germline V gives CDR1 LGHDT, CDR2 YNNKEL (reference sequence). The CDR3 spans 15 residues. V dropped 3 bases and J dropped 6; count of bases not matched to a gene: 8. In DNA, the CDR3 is TGTGCCAGCAGCCAGCAGTCCGGGGGGGCCGATACGCAGTATTTT. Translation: CASSQQSGGADTQYF.

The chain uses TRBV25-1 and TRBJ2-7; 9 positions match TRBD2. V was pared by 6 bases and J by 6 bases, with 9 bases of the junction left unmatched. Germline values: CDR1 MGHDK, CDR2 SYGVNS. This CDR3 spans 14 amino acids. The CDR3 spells CASRASGGSFEQYF. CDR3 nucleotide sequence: TGTGCCAGCAGAGCCAGCGGGGGGTCATTCGAGCAGTACTTC.

The CDR3 spells CASSQDLQLRNSFF. In nucleotides, the CDR3 is TGTGCCAGCAGCCAAGATTTACAGCTTCGGAATTCTTTCTTT. The chain employs TRBV3-1 (or the pseudogene TRBV3-2) and TRBJ1-1, with D unresolved. Germline lookup yields CDR1 LGHDT and CDR2 YNNKEL (reference sequence). The CDR3 length is 14 residues. Between the trimmed V and J ends, which lost 0 bases and 12 bases, there was a span of 17 bases.

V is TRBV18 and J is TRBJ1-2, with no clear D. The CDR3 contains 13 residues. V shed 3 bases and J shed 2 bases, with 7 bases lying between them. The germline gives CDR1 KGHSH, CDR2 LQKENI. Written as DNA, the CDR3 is TGTGCCAGCTCACCTCCAGCGAACTATGGCTACACCTTC. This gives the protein CASSPPANYGYTF.

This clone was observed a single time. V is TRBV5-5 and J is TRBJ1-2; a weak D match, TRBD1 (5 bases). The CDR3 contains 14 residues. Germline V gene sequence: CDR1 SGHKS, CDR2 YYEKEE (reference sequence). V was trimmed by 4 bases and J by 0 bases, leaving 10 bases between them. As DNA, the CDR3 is TGTGCCAGCAGCCGTGGGGGGTCTAACTATGGCTACACCTTC. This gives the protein CASSRGGSNYGYTF.

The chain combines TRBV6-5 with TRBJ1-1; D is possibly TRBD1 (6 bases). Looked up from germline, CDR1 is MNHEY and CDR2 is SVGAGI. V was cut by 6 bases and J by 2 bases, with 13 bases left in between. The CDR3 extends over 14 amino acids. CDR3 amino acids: CASSGTDRNTEAFF. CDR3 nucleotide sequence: TGTGCCAGCAGCGGAACGGACAGAAACACTGAAGCTTTCTTT.

CDR3 sequence reads: CAWSVGTGGVGYTF. CDR3 DNA: TGTGCCTGGAGTGTAGGGACAGGGGGCGTAGGCTACACCTTC. This chain joins TRBV30 and TRBJ1-2; TRBD1 aligns across 12 bases. CDR1 and CDR2 from the germline V gene are GTSNPN and SVGIG (reference sequence). The CDR3 runs 14 residues. V shed 0 bases, J shed 8 bases, and the junction held 4 bases outside the gene matches.

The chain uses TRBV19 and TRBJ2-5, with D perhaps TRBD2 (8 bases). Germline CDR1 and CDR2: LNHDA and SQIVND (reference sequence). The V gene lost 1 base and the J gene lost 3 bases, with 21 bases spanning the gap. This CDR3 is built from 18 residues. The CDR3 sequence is CASSIVSGSPGTEETQYF. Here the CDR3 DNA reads TGTGCCAGTAGTATAGTCAGCGGGAGCCCTGGGACAGAAGAGACCCAGTACTTC.

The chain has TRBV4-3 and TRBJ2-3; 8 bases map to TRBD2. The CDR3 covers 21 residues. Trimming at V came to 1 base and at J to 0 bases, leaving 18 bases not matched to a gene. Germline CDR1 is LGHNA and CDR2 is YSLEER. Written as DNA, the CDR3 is TGCGCCAGCAGCCAAGTCCACGGGCTAGCGGGCAAGAGCAGGAGCACAGATACGCAGTATTTT. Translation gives CASSQVHGLAGKSRSTDTQYF.

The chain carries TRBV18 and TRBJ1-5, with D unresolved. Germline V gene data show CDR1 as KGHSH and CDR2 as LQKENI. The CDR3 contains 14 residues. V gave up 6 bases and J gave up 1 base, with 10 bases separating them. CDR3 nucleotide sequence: TGTGCCAGCTCCGGGGTATCGAGCAATCAGCCCCAGCATTTT. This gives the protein CASSGVSSNQPQHF. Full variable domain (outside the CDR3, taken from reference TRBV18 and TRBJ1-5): NAGVMQNPRHLVRRRGQEARLRCSPMKGHSHVYWYRQLPEEGLKFMVYLQKENIIDESGMPKERFSAEFPKEGPSILRIQQVVRGDSAAYFCASSGVSSNQPQHFGDGTRLSIL.

The CDR3 nucleotides read TGTGCCAGCAGCTTAGAGGCGGGAGATTCTAATACGCAGTATTTT. Residues: CASSLEAGDSNTQYF. The chain is built from TRBV11-2 and TRBJ2-3; 7 bases align to TRBD2. Germline lookup yields CDR1 SGHAT and CDR2 FQNNGV. The CDR3 covers 15 residues. V dropped 0 bases and J dropped 7; count of bases not matched to a gene: 7. Filled out from reference TRBV11-2 and TRBJ2-3, the complete variable domain reads EAGVAQSPRYKIIEKRQSVAFWCNPISGHATLYWYQQILGQGPKLLIQFQNNGVVDDSQLPKDRFSAERLKGVDSTLKIQPAKLEDSAVYLCASSLEAGDSNTQYFGPGTRLTVL.

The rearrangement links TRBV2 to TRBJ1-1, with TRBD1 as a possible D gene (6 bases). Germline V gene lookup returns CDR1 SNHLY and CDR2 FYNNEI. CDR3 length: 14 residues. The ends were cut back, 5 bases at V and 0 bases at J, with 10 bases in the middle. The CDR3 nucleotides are TGTGCCAGCAGTACCGGGACACTGAACACTGAAGCTTTCTTT. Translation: CASSTGTLNTEAFF.